The rows below give T cell receptor beta chains drawn from one sample of a study of T cells in Graves' hyperthyroidism and ophthalmopathy. A single record per CDR3 protein comes from TCRdb applying MiXCR to the multiplex PCR reads. The profile shows about 410,000 distinct CDR3 sequences, about 14% of them singletons. Sequences were obtained from blood. The origin of the receptors is a man between 18 and 29 years old with Graves' ophthalmopathy. Both conserved end residues are part of each CDR3. Each record gives: D gene, J gene, V gene, clone size, CDR3 length, CDR3 DNA, CDR3 protein. A D gene is named only where the DNA matches it firmly. Expanded clones are given a class, and other clones once, few, many or no size at all.

>NA|TRBJ1-2|TRBV12-3/TRBV12-4|many|14
TGTGCCAGCAGCCTCAGAGGGGCCGCGGGTGGCTACACCTTC
CASSLRGAAGGYTF
>NA|TRBJ2-5|TRBV15|few|15
TGTGCCACCAGCAGAGATCTAGGGAGTGGAGAGACCCAGTACTTC
CATSRDLGSGETQYF
>NA|TRBJ1-2|TRBV12-3/TRBV12-4|few|14
TGTGCCAGCAGTTCTGGTTCCGGGGTCTATGGCTACACCTTC
CASSSGSGVYGYTF
>TRBD1|TRBJ1-6|TRBV19|few|16
TGTGCCAGTAGTATCGAGGGACAGGGGATCGGGTCACCCCTCCACTTT
CASSIEGQGIGSPLHF
>TRBD1|TRBJ2-3|TRBV12-3/TRBV12-4|NA|15
TGTGCCAGCAGTTCCCCGGGACAGCCCACAGATACGCAGTATTTT
CASSSPGQPTDTQYF
>TRBD1|TRBJ2-1|TRBV3-1|many|16
TGTGCCAGCAGCCCCCGGGACAGGGTAGCCTACAATGAGCAGTTCTTC
CASSPRDRVAYNEQFF
>NA|TRBJ1-5|TRBV24-1|many|15
TGTGCCACCAGTGGTCCCACAAATAGCAATCAGCCCCAGCATTTT
CATSGPTNSNQPQHF
>TRBD1|TRBJ2-7|TRBV27|many|18
TGTGCCAGCAGTTTACGACTTACCGGGACAGGGGTCTCCTACGAGCAGTACTTC
CASSLRLTGTGVSYEQYF
>TRBD2|TRBJ2-7|TRBV19|many|13
TGTGCCAGTAGTAGCGGACTAGACTACGAGCAGTACTTC
CASSSGLDYEQYF
>NA|TRBJ2-7|TRBV30|few|13
TGTGCCTGGAGTGGTATTGAATTCTACGAGCAGTACTTC
CAWSGIEFYEQYF
>NA|TRBJ2-7|TRBV3-1|many|11
TGTGCCAGCAGCCAAGTTGACGAGCAGTACTTC
CASSQVDEQYF
>NA|TRBJ2-5|TRBV7-9|many|15
TGTGCCAGCAGCCCCGGAGGGGGGGCGAGGGAGACCCAGTACTTC
CASSPGGGARETQYF
>NA|TRBJ1-5|TRBV6-1|many|13
TGTGCCAGCGCTGTAGGGGAACTACAGCCCCAGCATTTT
CASAVGELQPQHF
>NA|TRBJ1-5|TRBV6-1|many|15
TGTGCCAGCAGCAACCAGGCGTTTGGCAATCAGCCCCAGCATTTT
CASSNQAFGNQPQHF
>NA|TRBJ1-1|TRBV4-1|many|13
TGCGCCAGCAGCCAAGCAGGGGACACTGAAGCTTTCTTT
CASSQAGDTEAFF
>NA|TRBJ1-2|TRBV11-2|NA|15
TGTGCCAGCAGCTTAGTTGGACAATCGGACTATGGCTACACCTTC
CASSLVGQSDYGYTF
>TRBD1|TRBJ2-7|TRBV11-3|many|13
TGTGCCAGCAGCTTGGACAGGGGAAACGAGCAGTACTTC
CASSLDRGNEQYF
>TRBD2|TRBJ2-7|TRBV6-5|many|14
TGTGCCAGCAGTTACCAAGGACTAGGGTACGAGCAGTACTTC
CASSYQGLGYEQYF
>TRBD1|TRBJ1-2|TRBV6-1|many|15
TGTGCCAGCAGCCGGGGGACAGATACTAACTATGGCTACACCTTC
CASSRGTDTNYGYTF
>NA|TRBJ1-1|TRBV19|NA|13
TGTGCCAGTAGTATTGTCGTAGGCGCTGAAGCTTTCTTT
CASSIVVGAEAFF
>NA|TRBJ1-4|TRBV27|few|15
TGTGCCAGCAGTGCAAGCCGACAGTCGGGAGAAAAACTGTTTTTT
CASSASRQSGEKLFF
>NA|TRBJ1-4|TRBV4-1|few|16
TGCGCCAGCAGCCAACTGGCGAGTGCAACTAATGAAAAACTGTTTTTT
CASSQLASATNEKLFF
>NA|TRBJ2-2|TRBV7-9|many|14
TGTGCCAGCAGCTTACGGGGAGCTGGCGGGGAGCTGTTTTTT
CASSLRGAGGELFF
>TRBD2|TRBJ2-1|TRBV12-3/TRBV12-4|few|15
TGTGCCAGCAGCTTCGGGACTAGCGGGAATACTGAGCAGTTCTTC
CASSFGTSGNTEQFF
>NA|TRBJ2-3|TRBV7-9|many|15
TGTGCCAGCAGCGGCACCTTTTTAGCGGCAGATACGCAGTATTTT
CASSGTFLAADTQYF
>TRBD1|TRBJ2-6|TRBV10-1|many|17
TGCGCCAGCAGTGAGTCGGCAGGGGGTCTTGGGGCCAACGTCCTGACTTTC
CASSESAGGLGANVLTF
>NA|TRBJ2-1|TRBV19|NA|17
TGTGCCAGTAGTATAGTCTATAAGGGCGGGTTGTACAATGAGCAGTTCTTC
CASSIVYKGGLYNEQFF
>TRBD2|TRBJ2-2|TRBV19|few|19
TGTGCCAGTAGTACACTACCGGGACTAGCGGGAACTAACACCGGGGAGCTGTTTTTT
CASSTLPGLAGTNTGELFF
>TRBD2|TRBJ2-5|TRBV5-1|many|16
TGCGCCAGCAGCTTCTGGACTAGCGGGTACCAAGAGACCCAGTACTTC
CASSFWTSGYQETQYF
>TRBD2|TRBJ2-1|TRBV5-1|NA|15
TGCGCCAGCAGCTCTGTAGCGGGAGTACGCGATGAGCAGTTCTTC
CASSSVAGVRDEQFF
>NA|TRBJ1-6|TRBV2|many|14
TGTGCCAGCGGAGGGGGACGGACCAATTCACCCCTCCACTTT
CASGGGRTNSPLHF
>TRBD2|TRBJ2-7|TRBV12-5|NA|17
TGTGCTAGTGGTTTGGTAAGGACTAGCGGTTTTTCCCACGAGCAGTACTTC
CASGLVRTSGFSHEQYF
>NA|TRBJ2-7|TRBV15|NA|17
TGTGCCACCAGCGGACGCCTCGGACGGACAAGCTCCTACGAGCAGTACTTC
CATSGRLGRTSSYEQYF
>NA|TRBJ2-5|TRBV24-1|NA|15
TGTGCCACCAGTGATTTCCCCAGTTTCCAAGAGACCCAGTACTTC
CATSDFPSFQETQYF
>NA|TRBJ2-1|TRBV9|many|15
TGTGCCAGCAGCGGGTCGGGGAGCTCCTACAATGAGCAGTTCTTC
CASSGSGSSYNEQFF
>NA|TRBJ2-1|TRBV10-1|many|15
TGCGCCAGCAGAGTGGACGCGAGCTCCTACAATGAGCAGTTCTTC
CASRVDASSYNEQFF
>NA|TRBJ1-2|TRBV4-1|NA|13
TGCGCCAGCAGCCAAGAGGCCTACTATGGCTGCACCTTC
CASSQEAYYGCTF
>NA|TRBJ2-1|TRBV2|many|13
TGTGCCAGCAGACTTAGCGCAAACAATGAGCAGTTCTTC
CASRLSANNEQFF
>NA|TRBJ2-1|TRBV7-9|many|14
TGTGCCAGCGATTATTGGAGGGCAGGCGATGAGCAGTTCTTC
CASDYWRAGDEQFF
>TRBD1|TRBJ2-5|TRBV25-1|many|14
TGTGCCTTCCTAAGGGACAGGGGCCAAGAGACCCAGTACTTC
CAFLRDRGQETQYF
>NA|TRBJ1-2|TRBV14|NA|15
TGTGCCAGCAGCCAAGACCCGCTAGGGAACTATGGCTACACCTTC
CASSQDPLGNYGYTF
>NA|TRBJ2-7|TRBV30|many|11
TGTGCCTGGAGTCGTTCGGGCGAGCAGTACTTC
CAWSRSGEQYF
>TRBD2|TRBJ2-3|TRBV11-2|NA|14
TGTGCCAGCACCATAGCGGGCCTTACAGATACGCAGTATTTT
CASTIAGLTDTQYF
>TRBD2|TRBJ2-2|TRBV20-1|many|15
TGCAGTGCTCGTAACGGGGGGACGGACACCGGGGAGCTGTTTTTT
CSARNGGTDTGELFF
>TRBD1|TRBJ2-2|TRBV5-1|many|15
TGCGCCAGCAGCTCCGGGACAGGGGTCACCGGGGAGCTGTTTTTT
CASSSGTGVTGELFF
>TRBD1|TRBJ1-2|TRBV29-1|many|12
TGCAGCGGGATGCAGGGGGCCTATGGCTACACCTTC
CSGMQGAYGYTF
>NA|TRBJ2-3|TRBV7-9|many|14
TGTGCCAGCCCAAACCCGGGGGGCATCGATACGCAGTATTTT
CASPNPGGIDTQYF
>NA|TRBJ2-1|TRBV27|many|13
TGTGCCAGCAGTTTAGCTTGGGGGGATGAGCAGTTCTTC
CASSLAWGDEQFF
>NA|TRBJ2-2|TRBV3-1|many|14
TGTGCCAGCAGCCTCGGTGTGAACACCGGGGAGCTGTTTTTT
CASSLGVNTGELFF